Presented here are 20 T cell receptor beta chains from one specimen sequenced in a study of blood T cell repertoires in COVID-19. Here immunoSEQ multiplex PCR was the method, and the copy in TCRdb shows in-frame clones only, minus some. The sample yields approximately 360,000 clones, 85% to 90% seen once. The sample consisted of PBMCs or T cells enriched from blood (not recorded which). The receptor set was obtained from a woman younger than 45 with acute COVID-19.

The V call is TRBV5-1, the J call TRBJ2-3; no firm D call. The CDR3 has 13 amino acids. Germline V gives CDR1 SGHRS, CDR2 YFSETQ. V was cut by 2 bases and J by 6 bases, with 10 bases left in between. The CDR3 DNA reads TGCGCCAGCAGCTTAGCGCATGTGGATACGCAGTATTTT. This encodes CASSLAHVDTQYF.

The J gene is TRBJ2-1, the V gene TRBV19, with 8 bases fitting TRBD2. Losses at the gene ends were 4 bases for V and 2 bases for J; bases not matched to a gene: 7. The length of the CDR3 is 16 residues. CDR1 is LNHDA, CDR2 SQIVND, per germline (reference sequence). This chain's CDR3 is CASSNPLGGAYNEQFF. The CDR3 DNA is TGTGCCAGTAGTAACCCTCTCGGGGGGGCCTACAATGAGCAGTTCTTC.

The chain carries TRBV27 and TRBJ2-3, with TRBD1 matching 8 bases. This CDR3 is built from 15 residues. V trimming: 1 base; J trimming: 1 base; junction bases outside the gene matches: 1. Germline V gene data show CDR1 as MNHEY and CDR2 as SMNVEV (reference sequence). The CDR3: CASSLLTGGTDTQYF. In DNA, the CDR3 is TGTGCCAGCAGTTTATTGACAGGGGGCACAGATACGCAGTATTTT.

The chain employs TRBV24-1 and TRBJ2-1; 9 positions match TRBD1. V was pared by 7 bases and J by 5 bases, with 8 bases of the junction left unmatched. Germline V CDR1 and CDR2: KGHDR, SFDVKD. There are 15 residues in the CDR3. The CDR3 DNA follows: TGTGCCACCAGCAACCGGGACAGGGCGAACAATGAGCAGTTCTTC. It translates to CATSNRDRANNEQFF.

This CDR3 is CAWRRAGDKTDTQYF. Here the CDR3 DNA reads TGTGCCTGGAGGAGGGCGGGGGATAAGACAGATACGCAGTATTTT. The chain combines TRBV30 with TRBJ2-3; TRBD2 agrees at 7 bases. This CDR3 has 15 residues. V dropped 3 bases and J dropped 3; count of bases not matched to a gene: 9. Germline CDR1 GTSNPN, CDR2 SVGIG (reference sequence).

The chain is built from TRBV19 and TRBJ1-4, with a weak D call TRBD1 (6 bases). CDR1 and CDR2 from the germline V gene are LNHDA and SQIVND (reference sequence). This CDR3 has 14 amino acids. The CDR3 DNA follows: TGTGGCAGCGGGGTCAGGGGTGGAAATGAAAAACTGTTTTTT. Translating it yields CGSGVRGGNEKLFF.

The J gene is TRBJ2-7, the V gene TRBV27; 9 nucleotides match TRBD2. Germline V gives CDR1 MNHEY, CDR2 SMNVEV (reference sequence). With V trimmed by 5 bases and J by 7 bases, 15 bases remained unmatched. The CDR3 spans 16 residues. CDR3 DNA sequence: TGTGCCAGCAGTCCCCCCGGGGCGGGGGGGCCTAGGGAGCAGTACTTC. Translation: CASSPPGAGGPREQYF.

This clone was observed once. V and J are TRBV19 and TRBJ1-2; no firm D call. CDR1 is LNHDA and CDR2 is SQIVND in the germline V gene (reference sequence). The V gene lost 3 bases and the J gene lost 2 bases, with 13 bases spanning the gap. The CDR3 consists of 15 residues. The CDR3 here is CASSMETDPNYGYTF. CDR3 bases: TGTGCCAGTAGTATGGAAACAGATCCCAACTATGGCTACACCTTC.

The rearrangement joins TRBV5-1 to TRBJ2-7; 8 bases are a match to TRBD1. CDR1 and CDR2 (germline): SGHRS, YFSETQ. Germline trimming cut 2 bases from V and 5 bases from J; bases unmatched to any gene: 12. The CDR3 extends over 16 amino acids. In DNA, the CDR3 is TGCGCCAGCAGCTTCGGTTTAGGACAGGGCGGCAACGAGCAGTACTTC. Translation: CASSFGLGQGGNEQYF.

This sequence joins TRBV24-1 and TRBJ2-3; 9 nucleotides agree with TRBD1. Losses at the gene ends were 5 bases for V and 6 bases for J; bases not matched to a gene: 8. The CDR3 is 15 residues long. Germline V lookup: CDR1 KGHDR, CDR2 SFDVKD. The CDR3 nucleotides read TGTGCCACCAGTGTCGGGACAGGGTTTGATGATACGCAGTATTTT. Translated, it gives CATSVGTGFDDTQYF.

The chain recombines TRBV5-1 with TRBJ2-7; tentatively, D is TRBD2 (6 bases). V was pared by 2 bases and J by 0 bases, with 12 bases between. The CDR3 sequence is 15 residues long. Germline V gene data show CDR1 as SGHRS and CDR2 as YFSETQ. The CDR3 DNA reads TGCGCCAGCAGCTTATCCGGACTACTCTCCTACGAGCAGTACTTC. Residues: CASSLSGLLSYEQYF. Looking up the rest from reference TRBV5-1 and TRBJ2-7 gives the full variable domain: KAGVTQTPRYLIKTRGQQVTLSCSPISGHRSVSWYQQTPGQGLQFLFEYFSETQRNKGNFPGRFSGRQFSNSRSEMNVSTLELGDSALYLCASSLSGLLSYEQYFGPGTRLTVT.

This chain joins TRBV19 and TRBJ1-2; the D is unclear. Germline lookup yields CDR1 LNHDA and CDR2 SQIVND (reference sequence). The CDR3 is 15 amino acids. The ends were cut back, 6 bases at V and 3 bases at J, with 17 bases in the middle. CDR3 sequence: CASRVAFGGYYGYTF. CDR3 DNA: TGTGCCAGTAGGGTTGCGTTTGGCGGCTACTATGGCTACACCTTC. Filled out from reference TRBV19 and TRBJ1-2, the complete variable domain reads DGGITQSPKYLFRKEGQNVTLSCEQNLNHDAMYWYRQDPGQGLRLIYYSQIVNDFQKGDIAEGYSVSREKKESFPLTVTSAQKNPTAFYLCASRVAFGGYYGYTFGSGTRLTVV.

The chain recombines TRBV29-1 with TRBJ1-1; D is perhaps TRBD1 (6 bases). V was pared by 5 bases and J by 7 bases, with 14 bases between. This CDR3 region has 12 residues. In germline, CDR1 is SQVTM, CDR2 ANQGSEA. CDR3 coding DNA: TGCAGCGTTCTACAGGGATCGGGTGAAGCTTTCTTT. It encodes CSVLQGSGEAFF.

The chain uses TRBV5-1 and TRBJ1-4; 7 bases fit TRBD1. The V gene's germline CDR1 is SGHRS and CDR2 YFSETQ. The CDR3 is made up of 13 amino acids. Unmatched junction bases numbered 5, after V lost 5 bases and J lost 7 bases. CDR3 coding DNA: TGCGCCAGCAGGGGAACAGGGGTTGAAAAACTGTTTTTT. Translating it yields CASRGTGVEKLFF.

This clone was counted once. DNA for the CDR3: TGTGCCAGCAGCTTGGGAGGGGGCGGCTACACCTTC. Encoded protein: CASSLGGGGYTF. V and J are TRBV5-6 and TRBJ1-2, with 7 nucleotides matching TRBD1. J gave up 8 bases and V 0 bases, and 1 base lay outside the gene matches. CDR1 SGHDT and CDR2 YYEEEE come from the germline V gene. This CDR3 is 12 amino acids long.

This chain connects TRBV30 to TRBJ2-7; 8 bases match TRBD1. Germline CDR1 GTSNPN, CDR2 SVGIG (reference sequence). Unmatched junction bases numbered 8, after V lost 3 bases and J lost 1 base. This CDR3 comprises 15 residues. The CDR3 nucleotides read TGTGCCTGGAGGGCCACAGGGGGTCTTTCCTACGAGCAGTACTTC. This encodes CAWRATGGLSYEQYF.

CDR3 in amino acids: CASNIAGGSNEQFF. CDR3 DNA sequence: TGTGCCAGCAATATAGCGGGGGGCAGCAATGAGCAGTTCTTC. The gene calls are TRBV9 and TRBJ2-1, with 10 bases matching TRBD2. Trimming at V came to 6 bases and at J to 6 bases, leaving 6 bases not matched to a gene. Germline assignment: CDR1 SGDLS and CDR2 YYNGEE. The length of the CDR3 is 14 residues.

V gene TRBV2 combines with J gene TRBJ2-5; weak D call: TRBD1 (6 bases). The CDR3 loop spans 15 amino acids. V lost 4 bases and J 2 bases, leaving 14 bases between the germline ends. CDR1 is SNHLY, CDR2 FYNNEI, per germline. CDR3 coding DNA: TGTGCCAGCAGTGTCCCCAGGGGTCCACAAGAGACCCAGTACTTC. Translating gives CASSVPRGPQETQYF.

The chain joins TRBV5-1 to TRBJ2-3; 7 nucleotides match TRBD1. Germline CDR1 and CDR2: SGHRS and YFSETQ. With V trimmed by 2 bases and J by 6 bases, 3 bases remained unmatched. The CDR3 has 13 residues. The CDR3 DNA reads as TGCGCCAGCAGCTTTCAACAGGGGGATACGCAGTATTTT. Residues: CASSFQQGDTQYF.

Here the CDR3 DNA reads TGTGCCAGCAGCGTCGGGACAGGAACTATGCTCGGGTATGGCTACACCTTC. This translates into CASSVGTGTMLGYGYTF. The rearrangement uses TRBV9 and TRBJ1-2, with TRBD1 matching over 8 bases. Germline values: CDR1 SGDLS, CDR2 YYNGEE. The V segment lost 2 bases and the J segment 5 bases; nucleotides outside the gene matches: 14. The CDR3 is made up of 17 amino acids.